This entry concerns a single T cell receptor (beta chain). These data originate in a study of blood T cell repertoires in COVID-19. Study details: Spain, Italy and the United States supplied samples that represented acute and convalescent COVID-19. From T cells, B-cell-depleted T cells, or PBMCs came the material, which was cDNA or gDNA.

Seattle's cohort entered during active infection and was followed longitudinally. The CDR3 consists of 14 residues. V gave up 2 bases and J gave up 3 bases, with 11 bases separating them. Germline CDR1 reads LGHNA; CDR2 reads YSLEER. Authors' processing steps: Amplification with reference gene primers provided the estimates of nucleated cell counts. The protocol was immunoSEQ multiplex PCR, while the TCRdb copy is restricted to in-frame clones and leaves out a portion. The D gene and trimming were derived from the DNA, and the V and J assignments and clone size from that table. The table lists 350,000 or so clones, about nine tenths of them singletons.

The receptor was derived from a woman in her 30s with COVID-19, enrolled during active disease. Sequenced input: peripheral blood. This chain joins TRBV4-3 and TRBJ2-7; D is uncertain. The CDR3 nucleotides read TGCGCCAGCAGCCAAAACCCCCACAGCTACGAGCAGTACTTC. Translating it yields CASSQNPHSYEQYF.